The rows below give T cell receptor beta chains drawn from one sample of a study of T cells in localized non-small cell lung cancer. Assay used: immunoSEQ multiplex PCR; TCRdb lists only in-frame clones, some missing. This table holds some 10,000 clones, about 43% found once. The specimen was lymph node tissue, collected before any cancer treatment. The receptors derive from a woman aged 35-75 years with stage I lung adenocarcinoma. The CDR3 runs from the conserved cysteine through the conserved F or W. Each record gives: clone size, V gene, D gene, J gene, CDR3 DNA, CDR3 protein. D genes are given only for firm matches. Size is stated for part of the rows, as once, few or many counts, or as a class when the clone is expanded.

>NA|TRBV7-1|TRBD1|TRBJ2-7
TGTGCCAGCAGCCTCACCCCGGACAGGGGGCTCTACGAGCAGTACTTC
CASSLTPDRGLYEQYF
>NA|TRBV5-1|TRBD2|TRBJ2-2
TGCGCCAGCAGCCCACTAGCGGGGGGGCCCTCCACCGGGGAGCTGTTTTTT
CASSPLAGGPSTGELFF
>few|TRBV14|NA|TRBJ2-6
TGTGCCAGCAGCCATAGGGAGTCTGGGGCCAACGTCCTGACTTTC
CASSHRESGANVLTF
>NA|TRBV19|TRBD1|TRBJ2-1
TGTGCCAGTAGTAGAGGGGGCGATGAGCAGTTCTTC
CASSRGGDEQFF
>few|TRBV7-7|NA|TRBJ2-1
TGTGCCAGCAGCTTGGCTTGGTTCGGGGCGACCAATGAGCAGTTCTTC
CASSLAWFGATNEQFF
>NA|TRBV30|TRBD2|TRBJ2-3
TGTGCCTGGAGTGGACTAGCAACAGATACGCAGTATTTT
CAWSGLATDTQYF
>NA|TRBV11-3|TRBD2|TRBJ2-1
TGTGCCAGCAGCCAAGCGGGGAGCTCCTACAATGAGCAGTTCTTC
CASSQAGSSYNEQFF
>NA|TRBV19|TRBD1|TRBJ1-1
TGTGCCAGTAGTATTCTCGATACAGGGGAAACTGAAGCTTTCTTT
CASSILDTGETEAFF
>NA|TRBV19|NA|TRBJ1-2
TGTGCCAGTAGTATCCCCACAGGGAGATTGGTGGCCTACACCTTC
CASSIPTGRLVAYTF
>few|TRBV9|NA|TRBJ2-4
TGTGCCAACAGTCCAGACCGGGCGGGAAACATTCAGTACTTC
CANSPDRAGNIQYF
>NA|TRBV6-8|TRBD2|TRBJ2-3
TGTGCCAGCAGTTGGATTCCAGCGGGGGTTTCAGATACGCAGTATTTT
CASSWIPAGVSDTQYF
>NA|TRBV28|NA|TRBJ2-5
TGTGCCAGCAGTACGGGGGCAGCGGGAGAGACCCAGTACTTC
CASSTGAAGETQYF